This passage covers 13 T cell receptor beta chains from one sample sequenced in a study of blood T cell repertoires in COVID-19. The protocol was immunoSEQ multiplex PCR, while the TCRdb copy is restricted to in-frame clones and leaves out a portion. Of more than 250,000 clones listed, 87% are singletons. Sample: peripheral blood. These receptors all stem from a man aged 45-60 years with active or convalescent COVID-19.

The chain uses TRBV24-1 and TRBJ2-7, with D unclear. Germline CDR1 KGHDR, CDR2 SFDVKD. There are 15 residues in the CDR3. Trimming shortened V by 4 bases and J by 0 bases, and 12 bases separated the two germline ends. The chain's CDR3 is CATSESTSLSYEQYF. The CDR3 nucleotides are TGTGCCACCAGTGAATCGACATCCCTCTCCTACGAGCAGTACTTC.

In its sample, this clone was seen once. The CDR3 DNA reads as TGTGCCTGGGGGGGGCTAGCGGAAGCAGATACGCAGTATTTT. It is translated as CAWGGLAEADTQYF. This chain uses TRBV30 with TRBJ2-3; D perhaps matches TRBD2 (7 bases). The CDR3 is 14 residues long. Trimming cost V 5 bases and J 4 bases, with 16 bases left between them. CDR1 GTSNPN and CDR2 SVGIG come from the germline V gene (reference sequence).

The chain employs TRBV18 and TRBJ2-5; TRBD1 is a possible D gene (5 bases). This CDR3 comprises 13 residues. Germline V gene data show CDR1 as KGHSH and CDR2 as LQKENI. With 3 bases removed from V and 5 bases from J, the gap between germline ends came to 10 bases. This chain's CDR3 is CASSPDTSETQYF. The CDR3 DNA reads TGTGCCAGCTCACCGGACACTTCGGAGACCCAGTACTTC.

The chain uses TRBV19 and TRBJ2-7, with a tentative D call TRBD1 (8 bases). CDR1 and CDR2 (germline): LNHDA, SQIVND (reference sequence). Trimming pared 6 bases from V and 6 bases from J, leaving 24 bases between. This CDR3 is 16 amino acids long. This chain's CDR3 is CASSGRTGPKRGEQYF. CDR3 nucleotides: TGTGCCAGTAGCGGGAGGACAGGGCCAAAGAGAGGCGAGCAGTACTTC.

To note about this clone: Other DNA sequences of this sample code for an identical CDR3. J is TRBJ1-1 and V is TRBV6-5; D not resolved. This CDR3 region has 14 residues. From germline, CDR1 is MNHEY and CDR2 SVGAGI. V shed 0 bases and J shed 1 base, with 6 bases lying between them. CDR3 sequence (DNA): TGTGCCAGCAGTTACTCGGAGGGGAACACTGAAGCTTTCTTT. Translating it yields CASSYSEGNTEAFF.

This chain joins TRBV5-4 and TRBJ2-7; tentative D call: TRBD1 (5 bases). The length of the CDR3 is 16 residues. Trimming cost V 3 bases and J 2 bases, with 18 bases left between them. Germline loops: CDR1 SGHNT, CDR2 YYREEE (reference sequence). CDR3 region: CASSSNRQGRTYEQYF. Here the CDR3 DNA reads TGTGCCAGCAGCTCAAACCGGCAGGGCAGGACCTACGAGCAGTACTTC.

The chain has TRBV28 and TRBJ2-7; D might be TRBD1 (5 bases). Between the trimmed V and J ends, which lost 5 bases and 3 bases, there was a span of 14 bases. Per germline, CDR1 MDHEN and CDR2 SYDVKM. The CDR3 spans 14 residues. In DNA form, the CDR3 reads TGTGCCAGCAGTAATCTCCAGGGTGACTACGAGCAGTACTTC. Translation gives CASSNLQGDYEQYF. Full variable domain (rest looked up from reference TRBV28 and TRBJ2-7): DVKVTQSSRYLVKRTGEKVFLECVQDMDHENMFWYRQDPGLGLRLIYFSYDVKMKEKGDIPEGYSVSREKKERFSLILESASTNQTSMYLCASSNLQGDYEQYFGPGTRLTVT.

The chain links TRBV10-3 to TRBJ1-4; D perhaps matches TRBD1 (6 bases). The V gene's germline CDR1 is ENHRY and CDR2 SYGVKD. Trimming shortened V by 3 bases and J by 4 bases, and 9 bases separated the two germline ends. The CDR3 is 14 residues long. CDR3 residues: CAISDRTDNEKLFF. CDR3 bases: TGTGCCATCAGTGACAGGACAGATAATGAAAAACTGTTTTTT.

The J gene is TRBJ1-2, the V gene TRBV19, with D unclear. Germline CDR1 is LNHDA and CDR2 is SQIVND (reference sequence). The V end was cut by 3 bases, the J end by 7 bases, with 9 bases between. The CDR3 spans 12 residues. The CDR3 nucleotides read TGTGCCAGTAGTATCGGGTTAAGTGGCTACACCTTC. Its translation is CASSIGLSGYTF.

CDR3 DNA sequence: TGTGCCAGCAGCAGGTTCAGGGAAAATGAAAAACTGTTTTTT. Protein sequence: CASSRFRENEKLFF. This chain joins TRBV21-1 and TRBJ1-4; the D call TRBD1 from the table was never checked on the DNA. TRBV21-1 is given as a pseudogene. This CDR3 spans 14 amino acids.

This chain uses TRBV19 with TRBJ2-2; 12 positions match TRBD2. Trimming at V came to 0 bases and at J to 5 bases, leaving 7 bases not matched to a gene. This CDR3 has 18 amino acids. Germline V gene lookup returns CDR1 LNHDA and CDR2 SQIVND (reference sequence). The CDR3 reads CASSIDHPLAGGTGELFF. The CDR3 nucleotides read TGTGCCAGTAGTATAGATCATCCACTAGCGGGAGGAACCGGGGAGCTGTTTTTT.

The CDR3 DNA follows: TGCGCCAGCAGCTTGGACGCGGCGACCTACACCTTC. The encoded protein is CASSLDAATYTF. This chain links TRBV5-1 with TRBJ1-2; D not resolved. Germline V gene sequence: CDR1 SGHRS, CDR2 YFSETQ. The CDR3 has 12 residues. The V end was cut by 0 bases, the J end by 10 bases, with 10 bases between. The whole variable domain, filled in from reference TRBV5-1 and TRBJ1-2, reads KAGVTQTPRYLIKTRGQQVTLSCSPISGHRSVSWYQQTPGQGLQFLFEYFSETQRNKGNFPGRFSGRQFSNSRSEMNVSTLELGDSALYLCASSLDAATYTFGSGTRLTVV.

This clone was seen a handful of times. The V call is TRBV6-2 or TRBV6-3, the J call TRBJ1-5; 8 nucleotides match TRBD1. CDR1 is MNHEY and CDR2 is SVGEGT in the germline V gene. V trimming: 0 bases; J trimming: 1 base; junction bases outside the gene matches: 11. This CDR3 is 19 amino acids long. In nucleotides, the CDR3 is TGTGCCAGCAGTTACTCGACCAGGGGGCGCATGAGAAGCAATCAGCCCCAGCATTTT. Protein: CASSYSTRGRMRSNQPQHF.